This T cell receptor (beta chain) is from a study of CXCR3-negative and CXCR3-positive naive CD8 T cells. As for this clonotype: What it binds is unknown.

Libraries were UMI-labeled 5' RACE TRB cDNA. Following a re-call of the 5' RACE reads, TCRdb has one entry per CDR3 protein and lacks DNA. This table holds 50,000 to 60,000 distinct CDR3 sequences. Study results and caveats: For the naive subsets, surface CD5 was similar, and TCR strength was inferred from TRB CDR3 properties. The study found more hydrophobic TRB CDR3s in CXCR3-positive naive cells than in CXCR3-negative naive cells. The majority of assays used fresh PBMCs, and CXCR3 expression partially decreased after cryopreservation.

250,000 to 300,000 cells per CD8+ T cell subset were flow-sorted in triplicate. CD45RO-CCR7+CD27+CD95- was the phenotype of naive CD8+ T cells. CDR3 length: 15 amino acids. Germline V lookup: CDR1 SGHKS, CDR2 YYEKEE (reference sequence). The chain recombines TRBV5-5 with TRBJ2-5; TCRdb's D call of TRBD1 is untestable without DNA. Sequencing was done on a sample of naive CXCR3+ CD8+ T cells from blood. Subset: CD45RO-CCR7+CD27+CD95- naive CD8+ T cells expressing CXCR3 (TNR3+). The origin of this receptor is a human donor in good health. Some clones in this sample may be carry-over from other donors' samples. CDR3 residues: CASSFERGLQETQYF.